The 19 T cell receptor beta chains in this list originate from one sample, sequenced in a study of T cells after yellow fever vaccination. TCRdb processed the 5' RACE reads anew with MiXCR; each CDR3 protein has one entry. The data hold 150,000 to 200,000 distinct CDR3 sequences, with approximately 6.2% observed a single time. The source was CD4+ T cells sorted from PBMCs, collected on the day of the first yellow fever vaccination. The receptors stem from a man aged 18 to 29 who received the YFV17D yellow fever vaccine.

This clonotype was found many times. The chain links TRBV9 to TRBJ1-6; D call uncertain. The V end lost 0 bases, the J end lost 9 bases, and 13 bases lay between the germline ends. Germline V gives CDR1 SGDLS, CDR2 YYNGEE. CDR3 size: 15 residues. As DNA, the CDR3 is TGTGCCAGCAGCGTAGACAGCGGATGGGGTTCACCCCTCCACTTT. This gives the protein CASSVDSGWGSPLHF.

This clonotype was recorded at least ten times. The rearrangement links TRBV12-3 or TRBV12-4 to TRBJ1-1, with 7 bases matching TRBD1. Trimming took 4 bases from V and 4 from J; bases not matched to a gene: 9. This CDR3 spans 15 amino acids. CDR3 DNA sequence: TGTGCCAGCAGTTGGACAGGAGGGGCTGGCACTGAAGCTTTCTTT. Translated: CASSWTGGAGTEAFF.

This clonotype was seen at least ten times. The rearrangement uses TRBV6-5 and TRBJ2-1; tentatively, D is TRBD2 (5 bases). Between the trimmed V and J ends, which lost 4 bases and 0 bases, there was a span of 13 bases. Per the germline V gene, CDR1 is MNHEY and CDR2 is SVGAGI. CDR3 size: 16 residues. As DNA, the CDR3 is TGTGCCAGCAGTTCAGGAGGACTTTCCTCCTACAATGAGCAGTTCTTC. Protein sequence: CASSSGGLSSYNEQFF.

This clonotype was detected ten times or more. The chain is built from TRBV4-2 and TRBJ2-5; 9 bases align to TRBD1. The junction had 1 base not matched to a gene; V was cut back by 3 bases and J by 5 bases. Germline assignment: CDR1 LGHNA and CDR2 YNFKEQ. This CDR3 comprises 13 residues. The CDR3 spells CASSHGQGETQYF. The CDR3 DNA sequence: TGTGCCAGCAGCCATGGACAGGGGGAGACCCAGTACTTC.

This clonotype was observed at least ten times. The chain is built from TRBV5-8 and TRBJ2-7; weak D call: TRBD1 (6 bases). Germline V lookup: CDR1 SGHTS, CDR2 YDEGEE. The CDR3 has 13 amino acids. Trimming stripped 0 bases from V and 3 bases from J, with 7 bases between. The chain's CDR3 is CASSLDRVYEQYF. DNA for the CDR3: TGTGCCAGCAGCTTGGACAGGGTCTACGAGCAGTACTTC.

This clonotype was observed at least ten times. The V call is TRBV5-1, the J call TRBJ2-3; 7 bases are a match to TRBD2. This CDR3 spans 14 amino acids. Germline V gene data show CDR1 as SGHRS and CDR2 as YFSETQ. V was pared by 4 bases and J by 2 bases, with 4 bases of the junction left unmatched. The CDR3: CASSPAGHTDTQYF. The DNA of the CDR3 is TGCGCCAGCAGCCCAGCGGGGCACACAGATACGCAGTATTTT. Full variable domain (rest looked up from reference TRBV5-1 and TRBJ2-3): KAGVTQTPRYLIKTRGQQVTLSCSPISGHRSVSWYQQTPGQGLQFLFEYFSETQRNKGNFPGRFSGRQFSNSRSEMNVSTLELGDSALYLCASSPAGHTDTQYFGPGTRLTVL.

The chain recombines TRBV9 with TRBJ2-3, with D perhaps assigned TRBD1 or TRBD2 (5 bases each). The CDR3 length is 15 residues. Per the germline V gene, CDR1 is SGDLS and CDR2 is YYNGEE. V was shortened by 0 bases and J by 6 bases, with 14 bases between the two germline ends. CDR3 in amino acids: CASSVVGDPHDTQYF. CDR3 coding DNA: TGTGCCAGCAGCGTAGTCGGGGACCCCCACGATACGCAGTATTTT.

This clonotype was seen repeatedly, ten times or more. This sequence joins TRBV20-1 and TRBJ2-2; unclear D gene. Per the germline V gene, CDR1 is DFQATT and CDR2 is SNEGSKA (reference sequence). The ends were cut back, 3 bases at V and 7 bases at J, with 12 bases in the middle. CDR3 length: 13 residues. In DNA, the CDR3 is TGCAGTGCTAGTAACTATGTCGACGGGGAGCTGTTTTTT. The encoded protein is CSASNYVDGELFF.

This clonotype occurred a few times. The V call is TRBV7-3, the J call TRBJ2-5; no clear D gene. V gave up 1 base and J gave up 7 bases, with 10 bases separating them. The CDR3 length is 13 residues. The germline CDR1 and CDR2 sequences are SGHTA and FQGTGA. CDR3 DNA sequence: TGTGCCAGCAGCTTAAACTCGCGTGGGACCCAGTACTTC. It is translated as CASSLNSRGTQYF.

This clonotype was counted only a few times. The genes are TRBV5-1 and TRBJ1-4; 7 nucleotides agree with TRBD1. V lost 4 bases, J lost 6 bases, and 9 bases stayed unmatched. The CDR3 is made up of 15 amino acids. The germline CDR1 and CDR2 sequences are SGHRS and YFSETQ. The CDR3 nucleotides are TGCGCCAGCAGCGGAGGGGGCAGGGGGGATGAAAAACTGTTTTTT. It translates to CASSGGGRGDEKLFF.

This clonotype was seen only a few times. The CDR3 sequence: CASSLYGGAGNEQFF. In nucleotides, the CDR3 is TGTGCCAGCAGCTTATACGGGGGGGCAGGGAATGAGCAGTTCTTC. The gene calls are TRBV7-3 and TRBJ2-1; the match to TRBD2 covers 8 bases. The CDR3 runs 15 residues. Germline V gene lookup returns CDR1 SGHTA and CDR2 FQGTGA. After removal of 2 bases from V and 7 bases from J, the junction contained 7 bases not matched to a gene.

Comments on this clonotype: Since a much larger clone is just one base distant, this may be a read error. The gene calls are TRBV6-1 and TRBJ2-7; possibly TRBD1 or TRBD2 for D (5 bases each). Germline lookup yields CDR1 MNHNS and CDR2 SASEGT. Trimming stripped 5 bases from V and 6 bases from J, with 23 bases between. This CDR3 contains 16 residues. CDR3 nucleotide sequence: TGTGCCAGCAGTCTCCTCCCAGAGAGGGGTTCAGGCGAGCAGTACTTC. Translation: CASSLLPERGSGEQYF.

As concerns this clonotype: A much larger clone differs from this one at a single base, so this may be a read error. This rearrangement joins TRBV20-1 to TRBJ2-1; D remains ambiguous. Germline loops: CDR1 DFQATT, CDR2 SNEGSKA (reference sequence). The CDR3 is 12 amino acids. The CDR3 region is CSASTSADDQFF. The DNA of the CDR3 is TGCAGTGCTTCGACCTCAGCCGATGATCAGTTCTTC.

There are many counts of this clonotype. The chain is built from TRBV12-3 or TRBV12-4 and TRBJ1-3; D uncertain. V lost 7 bases and J lost 0, with 7 bases in between. The CDR3 length is 13 residues. The CDR3 spells CASTFLSGNTIYF. The CDR3 DNA reads TGTGCCAGCACCTTCCTCTCTGGAAACACCATATATTTT.

The table lists this clonotype with many counts. J is TRBJ1-5 and V is TRBV20-1; no reliable D call. This CDR3 is built from 15 residues. The germline V gene encodes CDR1 DFQATT and CDR2 SNEGSKA (reference sequence). V was trimmed by 2 bases and J by 1 base, leaving 12 bases between them. The CDR3 DNA reads as TGCAGTGCTAGAACTTCGTGGGGAAGCAATCAGCCCCAGCATTTT. It specifies CSARTSWGSNQPQHF.

There are a few counts of this clonotype. The chain is built from TRBV7-2 and TRBJ1-5; the match to TRBD1 covers 10 bases. The length of the CDR3 is 15 residues. Trimming took 7 bases from V and 7 from J; bases not matched to a gene: 10. Germline V lookup: CDR1 SGHTA, CDR2 FQGNSA. The CDR3 coding sequence is TGTGCCAGCACCCTCAGGACAGGGGGAAGGCAGCCCCAGCATTTT. Its protein is CASTLRTGGRQPQHF.

This clonotype was found many times. The chain carries TRBV6-1 and TRBJ1-1; perhaps TRBD1 as D (5 bases). The CDR3 extends over 13 amino acids. Trimming left V 4 bases short and J 7 bases short, with 13 bases between. Germline values: CDR1 MNHNS, CDR2 SASEGT. This CDR3 reads CASSGRWGGEAFF. The CDR3 DNA is TGTGCCAGCAGTGGACGGTGGGGGGGTGAAGCTTTCTTT.

The chain joins TRBV3-1 to TRBJ2-1; D is ambiguous. CDR1 LGHDT and CDR2 YNNKEL come from the germline V gene (reference sequence). With 11 bases removed from V and 6 bases from J, the gap between germline ends came to 26 bases. The CDR3 runs to 16 residues. CDR3 protein: CASCQDGSSPRNEQFF. The CDR3 DNA is TGTGCCTCCTGCCAAGATGGGTCCTCACCCCGCAATGAGCAGTTCTTC.

This chain uses TRBV7-2 with TRBJ1-5; D is perhaps TRBD1 (5 bases). Germline V gene sequence: CDR1 SGHTA, CDR2 FQGNSA. The CDR3 has 15 residues. Between the trimmed V and J ends, which lost 1 base and 7 bases, there was a span of 14 bases. Here the CDR3 DNA reads TGTGCCAGCAGCTTAGTCTTCGGGGCGAGACAGCCCCAGCATTTT. Translation gives CASSLVFGARQPQHF.